This TCR beta chain was observed in a study of regulatory T cells in long-lasting Graves disease. This clonotype was seen only a few times. Its specificity is unknown. Libraries of TCR beta came from iRepertoire HTBI primers plus Arm-PCR of CDR3 regions. Via MiXCR, TCRdb re-called the multiplex PCR reads, giving one row per CDR3 protein. This sample has roughly 500,000 distinct CDR3 sequences, with 20% to 25% found just once. The CDR3 totals 17 residues. Unmatched junction bases numbered 15, after V lost 4 bases and J lost 4 bases. The germline gives CDR1 MGHRA, CDR2 YSYEKL. Time point here: persistent/refractory GD, antithyroid drugs over 5 years with positive TRAb. PBMC RNA served as the TCR library source. Findings and limits, study-wide: TRBV28 was favored in persistent disease, as were TRBJ1-2 and TRBJ2-5. Persistent patients had a count of shared public clonotypes (roughly 2,500) that exceeded that of new patients (around 970). Thyroid tissue was not studied; only peripheral blood was.

The rearrangement joins TRBV4-1 to TRBJ2-5, with TRBD2 identical over 7 bases. The material was peripheral blood mononuclear cells (PBMCs), obtained when the disease was refractory, from a patient treated with antithyroid drugs. The receptor was derived from a female donor with Graves disease. In nucleotides, the CDR3 is TGCGCCAGCAGCCGCCTCCGAGGCGGCGGGAGTGGAGAGACCCAGTACTTC. It codes for CASSRLRGGGSGETQYF.